A single sample gave rise to the 30 T cell receptor beta chains below, sequenced in a study of blood T cell repertoires in COVID-19. Generated by immunoSEQ multiplex PCR, the TCRdb table keeps only in-frame clones and is missing some. The sample lists roughly 250,000 clones, around 85% occurring once. Material: peripheral blood. These receptors all come from a woman older than 75 with acute or convalescent COVID-19.

This rearrangement joins TRBV3-1 (or the pseudogene TRBV3-2) to TRBJ2-5; D uncertain. V lost 3 bases and J 4 bases, leaving 9 bases between the germline ends. This CDR3 comprises 13 residues. Per germline, CDR1 LGHDT and CDR2 YNNKEL (reference sequence). The CDR3 DNA sequence: TGTGCCAGCAGCCAGTATGAGAGAGAGACCCAGTACTTC. Its protein product is CASSQYERETQYF.

V gene TRBV4-1 combines with J gene TRBJ2-1, with TRBD2 as a possible D gene (6 bases). Trimming took off 0 bases at V and 4 bases at J, with 10 bases between the two ends. Germline lookup yields CDR1 MGHRA and CDR2 YSYEKL. CDR3 length equals 15 residues. The CDR3 spells CASSQDGRGYNEQFF. The CDR3 DNA is TGCGCCAGCAGCCAAGATGGCCGGGGGTACAATGAGCAGTTCTTC.

CDR3 coding DNA: TGTGCCAGCAGCCTGGGGACAGGAAATGAAAAACTGTTTTTT. Protein: CASSLGTGNEKLFF. The chain links TRBV6-5 to TRBJ1-4, with 8 positions matching TRBD1. Per germline, CDR1 MNHEY and CDR2 SVGAGI. After removal of 6 bases from V and 5 bases from J, the junction contained 5 bases not matched to a gene. The CDR3 consists of 14 residues.

The J gene is TRBJ2-6, the V gene TRBV5-1; a possible D gene is TRBD1 (6 bases). The CDR3 runs 16 residues. V was trimmed by 4 bases and J by 0 bases, leaving 11 bases between them. Germline values: CDR1 SGHRS, CDR2 YFSETQ. CDR3 protein: CASSARGGSGANVLTF. CDR3 nucleotides: TGCGCCAGCAGCGCGAGAGGGGGCTCTGGGGCCAACGTCCTGACTTTC.

The chain combines TRBV7-2 with TRBJ1-4, with TRBD1 matching 11 bases. The CDR3 is 16 amino acids. CDR1 SGHTA and CDR2 FQGNSA come from the germline V gene. The J segment lost 9 bases and the V segment lost 5 bases, leaving 11 bases of the junction unmatched. CDR3 DNA: TGTGCCAGCAGCACCGGACAGGGGGCGCGATCTAAAAAACTGTTTTTT. Encoded protein: CASSTGQGARSKKLFF.

The sample holds one count of this clone. The chain combines TRBV9 with TRBJ2-3; D is possibly TRBD2 (6 bases). CDR1 is SGDLS and CDR2 is YYNGEE in the germline V gene. V was trimmed by 0 bases and J by 5 bases, leaving 7 bases between them. The CDR3 sequence is 13 residues long. The CDR3 DNA follows: TGTGCCAGCAGCGTAGGGGGGGAAGATACGCAGTATTTT. It codes for CASSVGGEDTQYF. Drawing the rest from reference TRBV9 and TRBJ2-3, the complete variable domain is DSGVTQTPKHLITATGQRVTLRCSPRSGDLSVYWYQQSLDQGLQFLIQYYNGEERAKGNILERFSAQQFPDLHSELNLSSLELGDSALYFCASSVGGEDTQYFGPGTRLTVL.

V usage is TRBV5-1 and J usage is TRBJ1-5, with TRBD1 as a possible D gene (5 bases). The CDR3 extends over 15 amino acids. Germline CDR1 and CDR2: SGHRS and YFSETQ. Trimming took 0 bases from V and 6 from J, leaving 13 bases between them. This CDR3 reads CASSLDRRAGQPQHF. In DNA form, the CDR3 reads TGCGCCAGCAGCTTGGATCGCAGGGCTGGTCAGCCCCAGCATTTT.

This clone came up once. The chain has TRBV20-1 and TRBJ1-3; D gene unclear. The germline V gene has CDR1 DFQATT and CDR2 SNEGSKA (reference sequence). Trimming pared 4 bases from V and 4 bases from J, leaving 5 bases between. The CDR3 consists of 11 residues. The CDR3 loop is CSAIQGNTIYF. The CDR3 coding sequence is TGCAGTGCTATACAAGGAAACACCATATATTTT.

This chain links TRBV4-2 with TRBJ2-2; the match to TRBD2 covers 13 bases. Germline CDR1 is LGHNA and CDR2 is YNFKEQ. Trimming cost V 1 base and J 8 bases; bases outside gene matches: 10. The CDR3 covers 18 residues. CDR3 DNA: TGTGCCAGCAGCCAAGGAACTAGCGGGGGGGCCGTAGGAGGGGAGCTGTTTTTT. Protein product: CASSQGTSGGAVGGELFF.

The chain is built from TRBV7-2 and TRBJ2-3; D is unresolved. Germline V gene lookup returns CDR1 SGHTA and CDR2 FQGNSA. V shed 7 bases and J shed 2 bases, with 13 bases lying between them. The CDR3 consists of 14 residues. CDR3 in DNA: TGTGCCAGCACCTTGACAAGTATCACAGATACGCAGTATTTT. This translates into CASTLTSITDTQYF.

This clone was observed a single time. The rearrangement joins TRBV19 to TRBJ1-6; D is perhaps TRBD1 (5 bases). Per the germline V gene, CDR1 is LNHDA and CDR2 is SQIVND (reference sequence). Trimming left V 6 bases short and J 3 bases short, with 12 bases between. The CDR3 has 15 amino acids. CDR3 sequence (DNA): TGTGCCAGTAGCCCTCACGGGGGCTATAATTCACCCCTCCACTTT. This translates into CASSPHGGYNSPLHF.

This clone appeared once. J is TRBJ1-5 and V is TRBV5-1; no definite D call. Per germline, CDR1 SGHRS and CDR2 YFSETQ. V was trimmed by 4 bases and J by 0 bases, leaving 11 bases between them. The CDR3 has 15 amino acids. CDR3 DNA: TGCGCCAGCAGCAGCGGACGGAATAGCAATCAGCCCCAGCATTTT. Translated: CASSSGRNSNQPQHF.

This chain joins TRBV12-3 or TRBV12-4 and TRBJ2-1, with D perhaps matching TRBD1 (6 bases). The V and J ends lost 3 bases and 9 bases respectively, with 9 bases between them. This CDR3 is 12 amino acids long. CDR3 protein: CASSLGAVEQFF. Here the CDR3 DNA reads TGTGCCAGCAGTTTGGGGGCTGTTGAGCAGTTCTTC.

CDR3 in DNA: TGTGCCAGCAGTCGGGGGGCCTCCTCTGGAAACACCATATATTTT. Translation gives CASSRGASSGNTIYF. The rearrangement uses TRBV2 and TRBJ1-3; possible D gene TRBD1, 6 bases. Germline V CDR1 and CDR2: SNHLY, FYNNEI. Trimming cost V 5 bases and J 0 bases, with 11 bases left between them. This CDR3 comprises 15 residues.

This clone has a handful of counts. This chain connects TRBV6-6 to TRBJ1-1; 7 bases align to TRBD1. The CDR3 has 15 residues. Losses at the gene ends were 6 bases for V and 3 bases for J; bases not matched to a gene: 10. Germline V lookup: CDR1 MNHNY, CDR2 SVGAGI (reference sequence). Here the CDR3 reads CASRHTGDVDTEAFF. The CDR3 bases are TGTGCCAGCAGACACACAGGGGATGTGGACACTGAAGCTTTCTTT.

This clone has just one count. The rearrangement uses TRBV11-2 and TRBJ1-5; a possible D gene is TRBD1 (5 bases). The length of the CDR3 is 14 residues. V was clipped by 5 bases and J by 7 bases, with 15 bases between them. Looked up from germline, CDR1 is SGHAT and CDR2 is FQNNGV. CDR3 coding DNA: TGTGCCAGCAGCCAGGGCTCCGATAGACAGCCCCAGCATTTT. It translates to CASSQGSDRQPQHF.

This clone was observed once. The CDR3 sequence is CASSALPGQASGYTF. In nucleotides, the CDR3 is TGTGCCAGCAGCGCTTTGCCGGGACAGGCTTCAGGCTACACCTTC. This chain joins TRBV9 and TRBJ1-2; TRBD1 agrees at 8 bases. The CDR3 contains 15 residues. The V and J ends lost 3 bases and 8 bases, in that order; junction bases with no gene match: 12. Germline values: CDR1 SGDLS, CDR2 YYNGEE.

This clone has only a few counts. The J gene is TRBJ1-1, the V gene TRBV5-8, with D maybe TRBD1 (5 bases). Trimming took off 5 bases at V and 9 bases at J, with 20 bases between the two ends. Germline CDR1 is SGHTS and CDR2 is YDEGEE. The CDR3 has 14 amino acids. This chain's CDR3 is CASSAGGTNKKAFF. The CDR3 region has the DNA TGTGCCAGCAGTGCCGGAGGGACGAATAAAAAAGCTTTCTTT.

This clone showed up just once. The chain recombines TRBV30 with TRBJ1-1; D possibly corresponds to TRBD1 (5 bases). Germline CDR1 is GTSNPN and CDR2 is SVGIG (reference sequence). This CDR3 is built from 14 residues. V dropped 5 bases and J dropped 6 bases, with 19 bases sitting between them. In DNA form, the CDR3 reads TGTGCCTGGTACTCGGGACTACAGCTTGCTGAAGCTTTCTTT. Its protein product is CAWYSGLQLAEAFF.

The V call is TRBV5-1, the J call TRBJ2-5; D is unresolved. Germline loops: CDR1 SGHRS, CDR2 YFSETQ. The CDR3 is made up of 14 amino acids. V was shortened by 0 bases and J by 3 bases, with 9 bases between the two germline ends. Written as DNA, the CDR3 is TGCGCCAGCAGCTTGGTTAAAGAGGAAGAGACCCAGTACTTC. It codes for CASSLVKEEETQYF.

The gene calls are TRBV25-1 and TRBJ1-2; the match to TRBD1 covers 7 bases. CDR1 MGHDK and CDR2 SYGVNS come from the germline V gene. The CDR3 is 14 residues long. The ends lost 8 bases at V and 7 bases at J; junction bases unmatched: 13. CDR3 nucleotide sequence: TGTGCCAGCGGCAGGGGGGTCGGAGAGGGTGGCTACACCTTC. Translation: CASGRGVGEGGYTF.

This sequence joins TRBV6-5 and TRBJ2-3; 7 positions agree with TRBD2. Germline CDR1 and CDR2: MNHEY and SVGAGI. The junction had 8 bases not matched to a gene; V was cut back by 4 bases and J by 1 base. This CDR3 is 16 amino acids long. In nucleotides, the CDR3 is TGTGCCAGCAGTTTAGGGGCACGGGGGGGCACAGATACGCAGTATTTT. Amino acids: CASSLGARGGTDTQYF.

The rearrangement uses TRBV14 and TRBJ1-2, with D possibly being TRBD1 (6 bases). The V and J ends lost 4 bases and 4 bases respectively, with 22 bases between them. Germline V lookup: CDR1 SGHDN, CDR2 FVKESK. CDR3 length: 17 residues. CDR3 protein: CASSPLAGRGVGYGYTF. CDR3 coding DNA: TGTGCCAGCAGCCCTCTCGCGGGCAGGGGAGTAGGCTATGGCTACACCTTC.

The rearrangement joins TRBV3-1 (or the pseudogene TRBV3-2) to TRBJ2-7; D is perhaps TRBD1 (6 bases). The CDR3 consists of 14 residues. Between the trimmed V and J ends, which lost 5 bases and 7 bases, there was a span of 18 bases. CDR1 is LGHDT and CDR2 is YNNKEL in the germline V gene (reference sequence). CDR3 sequence (DNA): TGTGCCAGCAGCGTCACGGACAGATCCTTTGAGCAGTACTTC. It translates to CASSVTDRSFEQYF.

CDR3 amino acids: CSAQRSHEQFF. CDR3 nucleotides: TGCAGTGCCCAGAGGTCCCATGAGCAGTTCTTC. This chain joins TRBV20-1 and TRBJ2-1; the D is unclear. The germline gives CDR1 DFQATT, CDR2 SNEGSKA (reference sequence). The germline V and J ends were trimmed by 6 bases and 8 bases, with 11 bases remaining between them. The CDR3 is made up of 11 amino acids.

This sequence joins TRBV28 and TRBJ1-5; D is possibly TRBD1 (6 bases). Germline-derived CDR1 and CDR2 are MDHEN and SYDVKM. The CDR3 contains 15 residues. Between the trimmed V and J ends, which lost 4 bases and 7 bases, there was a span of 17 bases. CDR3 sequence reads: CASSSPAGGEQPQHF. The CDR3 DNA reads as TGTGCCAGCAGTTCCCCGGCGGGGGGCGAGCAGCCCCAGCATTTT.

The V call is TRBV19, the J call TRBJ2-2; the match to TRBD1 covers 7 bases. V shed 3 bases and J 4 bases; nucleotides not matched to a gene: 11. Germline-derived CDR1 and CDR2 are LNHDA and SQIVND (reference sequence). The CDR3 sequence is 17 residues long. CDR3: CASSIAAAGTVTGELFF. The DNA of the CDR3 is TGTGCCAGTAGTATTGCCGCGGCCGGGACAGTCACCGGGGAGCTGTTTTTT. Drawing the rest from reference TRBV19 and TRBJ2-2, the complete variable domain is DGGITQSPKYLFRKEGQNVTLSCEQNLNHDAMYWYRQDPGQGLRLIYYSQIVNDFQKGDIAEGYSVSREKKESFPLTVTSAQKNPTAFYLCASSIAAAGTVTGELFFGEGSRLTVL.

This clone was observed once. The chain combines TRBV30 with TRBJ2-7, with D maybe TRBD1 (5 bases). This CDR3 is 13 amino acids long. Trimming removed 4 bases from V and 1 base from J, with 11 bases in between. Germline V gives CDR1 GTSNPN, CDR2 SVGIG (reference sequence). CDR3 sequence: CAWTQGVSYEQYF. The CDR3 DNA follows: TGTGCCTGGACCCAGGGCGTATCCTACGAGCAGTACTTC.

V usage is TRBV28 and J usage is TRBJ2-5; a possible D gene is TRBD1 (6 bases). Trimming took 7 bases from V and 2 from J, leaving 14 bases between them. The CDR3 has 14 residues. The germline CDR1 and CDR2 sequences are MDHEN and SYDVKM. The CDR3 loop reads CASTLQGHQETQYF. The DNA for the CDR3 is TGTGCCAGCACCCTCCAGGGACATCAAGAGACCCAGTACTTC.

This clone was seen more than once but under ten times. V usage is TRBV28 and J usage is TRBJ1-3; D possibly corresponds to TRBD1 (6 bases). There are 14 residues in the CDR3. Germline loops: CDR1 MDHEN, CDR2 SYDVKM. The V end lost 5 bases, the J end lost 5 bases, and 13 bases lay between the germline ends. CDR3 coding DNA: TGTGCCAGCAGTACCGGGACACCTCGAAACACCATATATTTT. As protein: CASSTGTPRNTIYF.